These T cell receptor beta chains were read from a single sample in a study of CD8 T cells in ankylosing spondylitis. From the 5' RACE reads, TCRdb called clonotypes with MiXCR, one entry per CDR3 protein. Here the sample spans about 460,000 distinct CDR3 sequences, over 4% being singletons. Sequenced sample: blood, either unsorted or a sorted T cell fraction (not recorded which). The source of these receptors is a male donor with ankylosing spondylitis. The CDR3 runs from the conserved cysteine through the conserved F or W. Each record gives: V gene, D gene, clone size, J gene, CDR3 DNA, CDR3 protein. The D gene is left open where the match is weak. Not every row has a clone size; where given, it reads once, few, many or a size class.

v_gene: TRBV6-1
d_gene: TRBD2
abundance: .
j_gene: TRBJ2-6
CDR3nt: TGTGCCAGCGCACCGACTAGCGAAGCTGGGGCCAACGTCCTGACTTTC
CDR3aa: CASAPTSEAGANVLTF

v_gene: TRBV5-1
d_gene: TRBD1
abundance: many
j_gene: TRBJ2-2
CDR3nt: TGCGCCAGCGGGGACAGGACGAACACCGGGGAGCTGTTTTTT
CDR3aa: CASGDRTNTGELFF

v_gene: TRBV4-1
d_gene: .
abundance: many
j_gene: TRBJ2-7
CDR3nt: TGCGCCAGCAGTAATCGGGGGCTAGCGGACTACTACGAGCAGTACTTC
CDR3aa: CASSNRGLADYYEQYF

v_gene: TRBV4-3
d_gene: .
abundance: .
j_gene: TRBJ1-5
CDR3nt: TGCGCCAGCAGCCAAGTAGTCGGAGCCCTTAGCAATCAGCCCCAGCATTTT
CDR3aa: CASSQVVGALSNQPQHF

v_gene: TRBV5-1
d_gene: .
abundance: few
j_gene: TRBJ2-2
CDR3nt: TGCGCCAGCAGCACCGGACAGAACACCGGGGAGCTGTTTTTT
CDR3aa: CASSTGQNTGELFF

v_gene: TRBV12-3/TRBV12-4
d_gene: .
abundance: .
j_gene: TRBJ2-2
CDR3nt: TGTGCCAGCAGCTCGGGGAACACCGGGGAGCTGTCTTTT
CDR3aa: CASSSGNTGELSF

v_gene: TRBV20-1
d_gene: TRBD1
abundance: many
j_gene: TRBJ2-7
CDR3nt: TGCAGTGCTACAGGGACAGACTTCTACGAGCAGTACTTC
CDR3aa: CSATGTDFYEQYF

v_gene: TRBV20-1
d_gene: .
abundance: few
j_gene: TRBJ2-3
CDR3nt: TGCAGTGCTAGAGATTATAAAGCCTACTCCACAGATACGCAGTATTTT
CDR3aa: CSARDYKAYSTDTQYF

v_gene: TRBV6-2/TRBV6-3
d_gene: TRBD1
abundance: many
j_gene: TRBJ2-7
CDR3nt: TGTGCCAGCAGCTATTCCGGGACAGGGGGCAAAGTGCAGTACTTC
CDR3aa: CASSYSGTGGKVQYF

v_gene: TRBV25-1
d_gene: .
abundance: many
j_gene: TRBJ1-4
CDR3nt: TGTGCCAGCAGTGAGATTGGGGAGAGACTGTTTTTT
CDR3aa: CASSEIGERLFF

v_gene: TRBV6-2/TRBV6-3
d_gene: .
abundance: few
j_gene: TRBJ2-1
CDR3nt: TGTGCCAGCATCTCCCAGGAGGCAGGGAAACTCAATGAGCAGTTCTTC
CDR3aa: CASISQEAGKLNEQFF

v_gene: TRBV20-1
d_gene: .
abundance: many
j_gene: TRBJ2-1
CDR3nt: TGCAGTGCTAGAGATTATCCTGAGCAGTTCTTC
CDR3aa: CSARDYPEQFF

v_gene: TRBV18
d_gene: .
abundance: many
j_gene: TRBJ1-3
CDR3nt: TGTGCCAGCTCACCACCGCCCCGGGCCGCAAACACCATATATTTT
CDR3aa: CASSPPPRAANTIYF

v_gene: TRBV28
d_gene: TRBD1
abundance: many
j_gene: TRBJ1-2
CDR3nt: TGTGCCAGCAGGAACAGGGGGTCTTCCTATGGCTACACCTTC
CDR3aa: CASRNRGSSYGYTF

v_gene: TRBV12-3/TRBV12-4
d_gene: .
abundance: many
j_gene: TRBJ1-1
CDR3nt: TGTGCCAGCAGTTTGTGGTTAGGCAACACTGAAGCTTTCTTT
CDR3aa: CASSLWLGNTEAFF

v_gene: TRBV6-5
d_gene: .
abundance: many
j_gene: TRBJ2-3
CDR3nt: TGTGCCAGCAGTTACTCGATCGGGGAACTCACAGATACGCAGTATTTT
CDR3aa: CASSYSIGELTDTQYF

v_gene: TRBV6-1
d_gene: .
abundance: many
j_gene: TRBJ1-4
CDR3nt: TGTGCCAGCAGCCCCCTGATCGCAGGTGAAAAACTGTTTTTT
CDR3aa: CASSPLIAGEKLFF

v_gene: TRBV5-1
d_gene: .
abundance: many
j_gene: TRBJ2-3
CDR3nt: TGCGCCAGCAGCTTCGCCGCGGAAGCAGATACGCAGTATTTT
CDR3aa: CASSFAAEADTQYF

v_gene: TRBV28
d_gene: .
abundance: many
j_gene: TRBJ2-7
CDR3nt: TGTGCCACTATTGTGGCGGGCCCAACCTACGAGCAGTACTTC
CDR3aa: CATIVAGPTYEQYF

v_gene: TRBV5-1
d_gene: .
abundance: many
j_gene: TRBJ1-2
CDR3nt: TGCGCCAGCAGCTTGGAAGCTTCTCTCTATGGCTACACCTTC
CDR3aa: CASSLEASLYGYTF

v_gene: TRBV29-1
d_gene: .
abundance: many
j_gene: TRBJ1-2
CDR3nt: TGCAGCGTGGACAATCGGTATGGCTACACCTTC
CDR3aa: CSVDNRYGYTF

v_gene: TRBV9
d_gene: .
abundance: many
j_gene: TRBJ2-3
CDR3nt: TGTGCCAGCATACGCGGGCGGAGGGCCACAGATACGCAGTATTTT
CDR3aa: CASIRGRRATDTQYF

v_gene: TRBV9
d_gene: .
abundance: many
j_gene: TRBJ2-5
CDR3nt: TGTGCCAGCAGCCTCCACGGGGCTAAGGGAGAGACCCAGTACTTC
CDR3aa: CASSLHGAKGETQYF

v_gene: TRBV2
d_gene: .
abundance: .
j_gene: TRBJ2-1
CDR3nt: TGTGCCAGCGGGCCCAGCTCCTACAATGAGCAGTTCTTC
CDR3aa: CASGPSSYNEQFF

v_gene: TRBV12-3/TRBV12-4
d_gene: .
abundance: many
j_gene: TRBJ2-7
CDR3nt: TGTGCCAGCAGTTTATCCCTAGGGGGTCGGGCACACGAGCAGTACTTC
CDR3aa: CASSLSLGGRAHEQYF

v_gene: TRBV5-1
d_gene: .
abundance: many
j_gene: TRBJ2-7
CDR3nt: TGCGCCAGCAGCTCGAATACAGGTAACTACGAGCAGTACTTC
CDR3aa: CASSSNTGNYEQYF

v_gene: TRBV4-1
d_gene: .
abundance: .
j_gene: TRBJ2-5
CDR3nt: TGCGCCAGTAAAGGCTTCCGGGGCCAGGCTCAGTACTTC
CDR3aa: CASKGFRGQAQYF

v_gene: TRBV7-3
d_gene: TRBD1
abundance: few
j_gene: TRBJ2-7
CDR3nt: TGTGCCAGCAGCCGCAGTACAGGGGACGAGCAGTACTTC
CDR3aa: CASSRSTGDEQYF

v_gene: TRBV7-2
d_gene: TRBD2
abundance: few
j_gene: TRBJ2-7
CDR3nt: TGTGCCAGCAGCTATACTAGCGGGAGTTCGTACGAGCAGTACTTC
CDR3aa: CASSYTSGSSYEQYF

v_gene: TRBV9
d_gene: .
abundance: many
j_gene: TRBJ2-1
CDR3nt: TGTGCCAGCGGAGACAGGAGCTCCTACAATGAGCAGTTCTTC
CDR3aa: CASGDRSSYNEQFF

v_gene: TRBV7-2
d_gene: TRBD2
abundance: many
j_gene: TRBJ2-3
CDR3nt: TGTGCCAGCAGCTTCCAACTAGCGCCAGATACGCAGTATTTT
CDR3aa: CASSFQLAPDTQYF

v_gene: TRBV20-1
d_gene: .
abundance: many
j_gene: TRBJ2-2
CDR3nt: TGCAGTGCTAGTAAAGGGAGCACCGGGGAGCTGTTTTTT
CDR3aa: CSASKGSTGELFF

v_gene: TRBV7-2
d_gene: .
abundance: many
j_gene: TRBJ1-4
CDR3nt: TGTGCCAGCAGCCCCCGGCAGGCCACTAATGAAAAACTGTTTTTT
CDR3aa: CASSPRQATNEKLFF

v_gene: TRBV29-1
d_gene: .
abundance: many
j_gene: TRBJ2-3
CDR3nt: TGCAGCGGCGCATTGGCTAGCGATGGGACAGATACGCAGTATTTT
CDR3aa: CSGALASDGTDTQYF

v_gene: TRBV5-1
d_gene: .
abundance: many
j_gene: TRBJ1-4
CDR3nt: TGCGCCACTCGACGTTCAACTAATGAAAAACTGTTTTTT
CDR3aa: CATRRSTNEKLFF

v_gene: TRBV27
d_gene: .
abundance: many
j_gene: TRBJ1-1
CDR3nt: TGTGCCAGCACAGGTAGGGGACCGATGAACACTGAAGCTTTCTTT
CDR3aa: CASTGRGPMNTEAFF

v_gene: TRBV7-2
d_gene: .
abundance: many
j_gene: TRBJ2-5
CDR3nt: TGTGCCAGCAGCTTCCAACGGGGGGCGGGGGAGACCCAGTACTTC
CDR3aa: CASSFQRGAGETQYF

v_gene: TRBV15
d_gene: .
abundance: many
j_gene: TRBJ2-7
CDR3nt: TGTGCCACCAGCAGAGTCTCCTGGACCGAGCAGTACTTC
CDR3aa: CATSRVSWTEQYF

v_gene: TRBV18
d_gene: .
abundance: many
j_gene: TRBJ1-2
CDR3nt: TGTGCCAGCTCACCTACCGGGACCTCATATGGCTACACCTTC
CDR3aa: CASSPTGTSYGYTF

v_gene: TRBV4-3
d_gene: TRBD2
abundance: many
j_gene: TRBJ2-3
CDR3nt: TGCGCCAGCAGCCTCGGGAGGGGTGTCACAGATACGCAGTATTTT
CDR3aa: CASSLGRGVTDTQYF